The 12 T cell receptor beta chains given below trace back to one sample, sequenced in a study of vaccination and CD4 T cells after COVID-19. Sequenced with the Oncomine TCR Beta short-read assay was DNA taken from cultured CD4+ T cells. TCRdb used MiXCR to reprocess the PCR reads, holding one entry per CDR3 protein. Of 14,000 or so distinct CDR3 sequences listed, about 29% are singletons. Antigens for these TCRs are unknown. This sample's treatment: roughly 10-day PBMC culture with coronavirus spike peptide pools or control peptides (ViraFEST assay). The sequenced sample consisted of cultured CD4+ T cells from blood. The receptor source for this set is a human donor with COVID-19.

The rearrangement links TRBV27 to TRBJ1-1; D call uncertain. Germline values: CDR1 MNHEY, CDR2 SMNVEV (reference sequence). The CDR3 has 13 residues. Trimming left V 3 bases short and J 1 base short, with 6 bases between. CDR3 nucleotide sequence: TGTGCCAGCAGTTTCAAGAGGAACACTGAAGCTTTCTTT. Protein: CASSFKRNTEAFF.

The chain joins TRBV7-2 to TRBJ2-3, with a possible D match to TRBD2 (6 bases). This CDR3 contains 14 residues. V lost 5 bases and J lost 1, with 10 bases in between. CDR1 and CDR2 from the germline V gene are SGHTA and FQGNSA. The CDR3: CASSKGLGTDTQYF. The CDR3 DNA is TGTGCCAGCAGCAAGGGACTGGGCACAGATACGCAGTATTTT. Using reference TRBV7-2 and TRBJ2-3 for the parts outside the CDR3, the full variable domain is GAGVSQSPSNKVTEKGKDVELRCDPISGHTALYWYRQSLGQGLEFLIYFQGNSAPDKSGLPSDRFSAERTGGSVSTLTIQRTQQEDSAVYLCASSKGLGTDTQYFGPGTRLTVL.

This clonotype is termed medium-sized (0.01 to 0.1%). The V and J genes are TRBV2 and TRBJ2-4; D uncertain. The germline V and J ends were trimmed by 7 bases and 5 bases, with 12 bases remaining between them. Germline V gene lookup returns CDR1 SNHLY and CDR2 FYNNEI. The CDR3 loop spans 13 amino acids. CDR3 sequence: CASNGVFENIQYF. The CDR3 nucleotides are TGTGCCAGCAATGGGGTCTTCGAAAACATTCAGTACTTC.

This clonotype was picked up a small number of times. The CDR3 DNA sequence: TGTGCCAGCAGCTCAAGAAACACCGGGGAGCTGTTTTTT. Translating gives CASSSRNTGELFF. The rearrangement links TRBV7-3 to TRBJ2-2, with D unclear. Trimming left V 4 bases short and J 2 bases short, with 5 bases between. CDR3 length: 13 residues. Germline V gives CDR1 SGHTA, CDR2 FQGTGA.

This clonotype was found a few times. The chain uses TRBV12-3 or TRBV12-4 and TRBJ1-5; no definite D call. The germline V and J ends were trimmed by 2 bases and 0 bases, with 14 bases remaining between them. CDR3 length equals 17 residues. CDR3 sequence (DNA): TGTGCCAGCAGTTTAAGAATCGGGGTAGGTAGCAATCAGCCCCAGCATTTT. Translated: CASSLRIGVGSNQPQHF.

The chain joins TRBV19 to TRBJ2-4, with a tentative D call TRBD1 (6 bases). Trimming removed 5 bases from V and 9 bases from J, with 17 bases in between. Germline-derived CDR1 and CDR2 are LNHDA and SQIVND (reference sequence). CDR3 length: 14 amino acids. The CDR3 sequence: CASSLQGRKGIQYF. The CDR3 nucleotides are TGTGCCAGTAGTCTACAGGGAAGGAAAGGCATTCAGTACTTC.

The chain joins TRBV7-2 to TRBJ1-6, with D perhaps matching TRBD1 (5 bases). Germline V CDR1 and CDR2: SGHTA, FQGNSA. Trimming cost V 4 bases and J 11 bases, with 9 bases left between them. There are 12 residues in the CDR3. The CDR3 protein is CASSSGGPPLHF. The CDR3 nucleotides read TGTGCCAGCAGCTCTGGGGGACCACCCCTCCACTTT.

This clonotype has a handful of counts. The V call is TRBV6-1, the J call TRBJ2-7, with TRBD2 identical over 7 bases. Germline V gene lookup returns CDR1 MNHNS and CDR2 SASEGT. CDR3 length: 13 residues. Unmatched junction bases numbered 2, after V lost 6 bases and J lost 0 bases. DNA of the CDR3: TGTGCCAGCAGGGGGGGGTCCTCCTACGAGCAGTACTTC. Protein product: CASRGGSSYEQYF.

This chain connects TRBV11-2 to TRBJ2-7, with D perhaps matching TRBD1 (6 bases). The V gene's germline CDR1 is SGHAT and CDR2 FQNNGV. Trimming took off 1 base at V and 2 bases at J, with 15 bases between the two ends. This CDR3 contains 16 residues. This CDR3 is CASSLGGNRVTYEQYF. For the CDR3, the DNA is TGTGCCAGCAGCTTAGGGGGGAACAGGGTCACCTACGAGCAGTACTTC.

This clonotype was found a few times. The chain links TRBV12-3 or TRBV12-4 to TRBJ2-7; the D call may be TRBD1 or TRBD2 (7 bases each). This CDR3 spans 16 amino acids. V was cut by 5 bases and J by 6 bases, with 23 bases left in between. CDR3 nucleotide sequence: TGTGCCAGCAGTCCGATCAGCGGGACAGTATCTCGCGAGCAGTACTTC. Residues: CASSPISGTVSREQYF.

The gene calls are TRBV7-8 and TRBJ1-1; D uncertain. This CDR3 region has 12 residues. The V and J ends lost 5 bases and 0 bases respectively, with 4 bases between them. Germline lookup yields CDR1 SGHVS and CDR2 FQNEAQ. This CDR3 is CASSHMNTEAFF. The CDR3 DNA reads as TGTGCCAGCAGCCACATGAACACTGAAGCTTTCTTT.

The V call is TRBV27, the J call TRBJ1-5, with a possible D match to TRBD1 (6 bases). The germline CDR1 and CDR2 sequences are MNHEY and SMNVEV (reference sequence). The CDR3 totals 14 residues. V gave up 5 bases and J gave up 3 bases, with 11 bases separating them. CDR3 protein: CASSNQGNNQPQHF. The CDR3, as DNA: TGTGCCAGCAGTAACCAGGGGAACAATCAGCCCCAGCATTTT.